This T cell receptor beta chain stems from a study of blood T cell repertoires in COVID-19 (dated by TCRdb to 2018 to 2020). For the study in its entirety: Samples covering the acute and convalescent phases of COVID-19 were provided by collaborators in the United States, Italy and Spain. The material from the prospective study consisted of cDNA or gDNA derived from T cells, B-cell-depleted T cells, or PBMCs. Deeply sampled blood TCRbeta repertoires from subjects exposed to, actively infected with, or recovered from COVID-19 were included in the dataset. The repertoires were made available in a free public database intended to serve as a resource for research on the immune response to SARS-CoV-2. Samples came from the ongoing ImmuneRACE study (first 160 participants) plus 1,254 subjects from 6 global collaborators. The sample metadata nearly always contained a de-identified subject ID, COVID-19 status, age in years and sex. Where available, HLA class I and class II types were obtained from metadata supplied by the sample provider rather than from assay-based typing. The full study reports these points: Clinical and demographic metadata were provided uncurated, with the amount varying by source and participant.

Collaborating institutions collected whole blood in K2EDTA tubes following their own protocols. For TCRbeta analysis, collaborators shipped samples as frozen whole blood, isolated PBMCs, or DNA extracted from either of those sample types. The immunoSEQ Assay, a bias-controlled multiplex PCR, was used to amplify TCRbeta CDR3 regions from genomic DNA. Concerning the study's data processing: The number of nucleated cells in each sample was estimated by amplification of reference gene primers within the assay. To quantify the absolute abundance of each unique TCRbeta CDR3 rearrangement, sequence reads were collapsed and filtered. For each sample, productive Simpson clonality was calculated as the square root of Simpson's diversity index over productive rearrangements. In its TCRdb copy, this immuneACCESS table keeps in-frame sequences only and misses some clones. Where compared with another copy, unresolved V genes explain less than half of these, and the others have no known cause. The D gene and trimming were derived from the DNA, and the V and J assignments and clone size from that table. Recorded for this sample are more than 150,000 clones; more than 70% of them occurred a single time. The top ten clones comprise around 6.6% of the sample.

A remark on this clone: Which antigen it targets is not known. No much larger clone exists at a distance of one base, and base qualities are not known.

Sequenced material: peripheral blood. This TCR was recovered from a man aged 50-60 years with active or convalescent COVID-19.

The CDR3 here reads CSANEAVSSYNEQFF. The DNA sequence is given as TGCAGTGCTAATGAGGCGGTAAGCTCCTACAATGAGCAGTTCTTC. Rearrangement joined TRBV20-1 to TRBJ2-1; the D gene is not confidently resolved. Spanning cysteine to phenylalanine, the CDR3 consists of 15 amino acids. Only the CDR3 part of the read is kept: 45 bases, read in frame from the first base. Trimming takes 4 bases from V and 0 bases from J, and the germline ends sit 13 bases apart. The CDR1 and CDR2 encoded by the germline V gene (reference sequence) are DFQATT and SNEGSKA.